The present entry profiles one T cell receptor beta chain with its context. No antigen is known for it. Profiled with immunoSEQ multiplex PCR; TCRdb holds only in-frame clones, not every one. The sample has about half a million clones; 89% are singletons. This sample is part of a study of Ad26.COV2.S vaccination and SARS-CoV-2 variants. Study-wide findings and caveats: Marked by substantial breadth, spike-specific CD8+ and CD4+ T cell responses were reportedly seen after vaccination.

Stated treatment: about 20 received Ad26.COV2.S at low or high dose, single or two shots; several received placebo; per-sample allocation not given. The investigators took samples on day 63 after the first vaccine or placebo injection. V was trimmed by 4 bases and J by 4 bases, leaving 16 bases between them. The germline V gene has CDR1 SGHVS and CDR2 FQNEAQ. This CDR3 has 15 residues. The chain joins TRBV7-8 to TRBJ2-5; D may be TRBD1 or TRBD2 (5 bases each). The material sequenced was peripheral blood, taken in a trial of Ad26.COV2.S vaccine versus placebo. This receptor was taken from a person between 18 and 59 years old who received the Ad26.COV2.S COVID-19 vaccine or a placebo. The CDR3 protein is CASSSRGARGETQYF. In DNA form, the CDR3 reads TGTGCCAGCAGCTCCCGAGGGGCTAGGGGAGAGACCCAGTACTTC.